Sequencing of this T cell receptor beta chain was carried out in a study of T cell repertoires in cytomegalovirus infection. The overall study: CMV infection and matching HLA type were both indicated by public TCR beta signatures.

Via MiXCR, TCRdb re-called the reads, giving one row per CDR3 protein. The sample records about 300,000 distinct CDR3 sequences, roughly 9.3% being singletons. Broader study findings: Using cumulative public TCR beta family frequency, the authors identified those who carried CMV together with the relevant HLA. What dominated the ex vivo response were HLA-C-restricted CMV-specific TCR beta clonotypes.

There are many counts of this clonotype. Antigen specificity is unknown. This clonotype originated in a human donor in good health (CMV status not recorded). Some clones in this sample may be carry-over from other donors' samples. The sequenced sample was PBMCs.

The CDR3 loop is CASSYSDLHYGYTF. In DNA form, the CDR3 reads TGTGCCAGCAGTTACTCGGACCTTCACTATGGCTACACCTTC. This chain joins TRBV6-6 and TRBJ1-2; D uncertain. The CDR3 loop spans 14 amino acids. From germline, CDR1 is MNHNY and CDR2 SVGAGI (reference sequence). Trimming removed 0 bases at V and 3 bases at J, with 8 bases between.